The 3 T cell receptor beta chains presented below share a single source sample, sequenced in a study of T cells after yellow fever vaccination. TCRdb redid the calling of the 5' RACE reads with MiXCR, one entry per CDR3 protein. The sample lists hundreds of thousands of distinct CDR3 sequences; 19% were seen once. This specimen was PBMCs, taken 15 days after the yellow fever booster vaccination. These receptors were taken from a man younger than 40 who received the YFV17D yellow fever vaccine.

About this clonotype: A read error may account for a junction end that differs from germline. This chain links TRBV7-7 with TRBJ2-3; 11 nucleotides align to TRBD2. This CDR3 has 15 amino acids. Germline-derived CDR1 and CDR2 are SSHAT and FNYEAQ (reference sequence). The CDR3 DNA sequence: TGTGCTAGCAGCCCCGGGACTAGCGGAGCAGATACGCAGTATTTT. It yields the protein CASSPGTSGADTQYF.

CDR3 amino acids: CSVWGGTRNTEAFF. The CDR3 DNA sequence: TGCAGCGTCTGGGGGGGCACACGGAACACTGAAGCTTTCTTT. The chain is built from TRBV29-1 and TRBJ1-1; perhaps TRBD1 as D (6 bases). Germline values: CDR1 SQVTM, CDR2 ANQGSEA. The V and J ends lost 6 bases and 1 base respectively, with 15 bases between them. The CDR3 sequence is 14 residues long.

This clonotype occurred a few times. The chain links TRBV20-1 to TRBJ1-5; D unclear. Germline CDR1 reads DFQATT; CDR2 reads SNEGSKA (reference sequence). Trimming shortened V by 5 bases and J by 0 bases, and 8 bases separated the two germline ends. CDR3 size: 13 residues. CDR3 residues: CSASPGSNQPQHF. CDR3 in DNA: TGCAGTGCTTCCCCGGGTAGCAATCAGCCCCAGCATTTT.